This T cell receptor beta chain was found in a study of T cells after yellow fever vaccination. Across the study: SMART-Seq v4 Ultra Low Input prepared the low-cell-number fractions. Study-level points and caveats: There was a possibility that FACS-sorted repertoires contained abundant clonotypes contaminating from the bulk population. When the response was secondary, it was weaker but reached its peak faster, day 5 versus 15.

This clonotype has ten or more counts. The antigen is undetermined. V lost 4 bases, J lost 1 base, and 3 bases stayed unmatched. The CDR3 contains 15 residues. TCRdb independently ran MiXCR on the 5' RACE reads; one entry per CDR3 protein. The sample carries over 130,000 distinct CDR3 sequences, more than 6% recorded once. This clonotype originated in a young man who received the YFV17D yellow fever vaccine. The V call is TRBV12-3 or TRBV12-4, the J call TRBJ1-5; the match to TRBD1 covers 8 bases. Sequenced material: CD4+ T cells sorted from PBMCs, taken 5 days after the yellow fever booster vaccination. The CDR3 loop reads CASSSHRGSNQPQHF. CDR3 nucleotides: TGTGCCAGCAGTTCCCACAGGGGGAGCAATCAGCCCCAGCATTTT.